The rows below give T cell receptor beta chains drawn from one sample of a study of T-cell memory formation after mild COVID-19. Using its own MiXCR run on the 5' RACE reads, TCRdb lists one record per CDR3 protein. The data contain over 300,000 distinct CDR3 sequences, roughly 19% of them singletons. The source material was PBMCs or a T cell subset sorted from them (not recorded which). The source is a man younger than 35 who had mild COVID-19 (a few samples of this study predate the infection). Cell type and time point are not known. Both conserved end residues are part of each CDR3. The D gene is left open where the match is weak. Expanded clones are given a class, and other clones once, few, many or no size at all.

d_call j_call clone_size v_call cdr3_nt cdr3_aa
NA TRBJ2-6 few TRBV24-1 TGTGCCACCAGTGATTTACCTAGCTCTGGGGCCAACGTCCTGACTTTC CATSDLPSSGANVLTF
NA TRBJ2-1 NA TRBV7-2 TGTGCCAGCAGCTCCGCGGGACAGACTACAAGTGAGCAGTTCTTC CASSSAGQTTSEQFF
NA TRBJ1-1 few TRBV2 TGTGCCAGCACATCGACGGGGATGGACACTGAAGCTTTCTTT CASTSTGMDTEAFF
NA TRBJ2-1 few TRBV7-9 TGTGCCAGCAGCTTTACCGGGGCCGGTAATGAGCAGTTCTTC CASSFTGAGNEQFF
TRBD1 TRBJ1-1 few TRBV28 TGTGCCATCACAGGGGGCACTGAAGCTTTCTTT CAITGGTEAFF
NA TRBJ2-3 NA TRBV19 TGTGCCAGTAGTTTCTGGGGCAGACTGACAGATACGCAGTATTTT CASSFWGRLTDTQYF
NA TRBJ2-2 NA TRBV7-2 TGTGCCAGCAGCTCTCCCCTGGAGGCGAACACCGGGGAGCTGTTTTTT CASSSPLEANTGELFF
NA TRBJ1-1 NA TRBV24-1 TGTGCCACCGGCTTATGGAGGGGTCGAACTGAAGCTTTCTTT CATGLWRGRTEAFF
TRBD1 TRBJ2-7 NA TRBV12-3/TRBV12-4 TGTGCCAGCAGTTTGGGACAGACCTACGATCAGTACTTC CASSLGQTYDQYF
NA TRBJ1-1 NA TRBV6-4 TGTGCCAGCAGGCGGGTGGGAGAGAATACTGAAGCTTTCTTT CASRRVGENTEAFF
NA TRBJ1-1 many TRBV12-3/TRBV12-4 TGTGCCAGCAGTTTAACGGGGGCGGGTACTGAAGCTTTCTTT CASSLTGAGTEAFF
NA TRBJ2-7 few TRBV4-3 TGCGCCAGCAGCCAAGCGTACCTACCCCCACTCGAGCAGTACTTC CASSQAYLPPLEQYF
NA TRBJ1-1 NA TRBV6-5 TGTGCCAGCAGTTACCGGACCGGCGCTGAAGCTTTCTTT CASSYRTGAEAFF
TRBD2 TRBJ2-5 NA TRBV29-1 TGCAGCGTGGGGGGGACCAAGGGTGTCGAGACCCAGTACTTC CSVGGTKGVETQYF
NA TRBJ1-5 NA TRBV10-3 TGTGCCATCAGTGGGGTCGGTCCAAGCAATCAGCCCCAGCATTTT CAISGVGPSNQPQHF